This TCR beta chain comes out of a study of OX40 agonist ivuxolimab in advanced cancers. Study outcomes and limitations: Clonal expansion from baseline to week 6 occurred in both CD4+ and CD8+ T cells.

On this clone: The antigen remains unidentified.

Method: immunoSEQ multiplex PCR; TCRdb's copy keeps in-frame clones and lacks some. The sample consists of tens of thousands of clones, 90% to 95% of them appearing once. The CDR3 is made up of 15 amino acids. Trimming removed 6 bases from V and 4 bases from J; junction bases left unmatched: 5. The V gene's germline CDR1 is MNHNY and CDR2 SVGAGI (reference sequence). This chain connects TRBV6-6 to TRBJ2-2; 10 bases are shared with TRBD1. This sequence was found in an adult with an advanced solid tumor such as melanoma, head and neck, liver or kidney cancer. The starting material was CD4+ or CD8+ T cells sorted from blood, obtained in a trial of the OX40 agonist ivuxolimab. CDR3 amino acids: CASRLTGGGTGELFF. In nucleotides, the CDR3 is TGTGCCAGCAGATTGACAGGGGGCGGCACCGGGGAGCTGTTTTTT.